Each of the 14 T cell receptor beta chains below was sequenced from the same sample in a study of T cell repertoires in cytomegalovirus infection. The antigens these receptors bind are not known. MiXCR was run by TCRdb on the reads, yielding one entry per CDR3 protein. Of about a million distinct CDR3 sequences listed, roughly 30% are singletons. The sample in question was cultured CD8+ T cells from PBMCs, obtained from culture after CMV antigen stimulation. The receptors originated from a human donor in good health (CMV status not recorded). Some clones in this sample may be carry-over from other donors' samples.

This clonotype has more than one count but fewer than ten. The V gene is TRBV27, the J gene TRBJ2-1; D assignment may be TRBD1 or TRBD2 (5 bases each). The CDR3 is 11 residues long. V dropped 2 bases and J dropped 11 bases, with 7 bases sitting between them. Germline lookup yields CDR1 MNHEY and CDR2 SMNVEV (reference sequence). The CDR3 here is CASSLRGQQFF. Here the CDR3 DNA reads TGTGCCAGCAGTTTACGGGGCCAGCAGTTCTTC.

This clonotype came up a few times. The chain uses TRBV4-1 and TRBJ2-3; tentative D call: TRBD1 (5 bases). The ends were cut back, 0 bases at V and 1 base at J, with 14 bases in the middle. The length of the CDR3 is 17 residues. Germline CDR1 and CDR2: MGHRA and YSYEKL. The DNA for the CDR3 is TGCGCCAGCAGCCAAGATCATACAGGAACCCGCACAGATACGCAGTATTTT. Translated, it gives CASSQDHTGTRTDTQYF.

This clonotype was counted only a few times. The rearrangement links TRBV7-8 to TRBJ2-7, with TRBD1 as a possible D gene (6 bases). V was cut by 1 base and J by 5 bases, with 21 bases left in between. This CDR3 contains 17 residues. The germline V gene encodes CDR1 SGHVS and CDR2 FQNEAQ. The CDR3 reads CASSLGVGTPLGDEQYF. CDR3 in DNA: TGTGCCAGCAGCTTAGGAGTTGGGACACCCCTGGGAGACGAGCAGTACTTC.

The rearrangement links TRBV6-2 or TRBV6-3 to TRBJ1-5; D call uncertain. With 0 bases removed from V and 6 bases from J, the gap between germline ends came to 9 bases. The germline gives CDR1 MNHEY, CDR2 SVGEGT. CDR3 length: 14 residues. Here the CDR3 reads CASSYSLGSQPQHF. The CDR3 coding sequence is TGTGCCAGCAGTTACTCATTAGGGAGTCAGCCCCAGCATTTT.

The V call is TRBV18, the J call TRBJ2-7; the D is unclear. V dropped 6 bases and J dropped 1 base, with 10 bases sitting between them. CDR1 is KGHSH, CDR2 LQKENI, per germline. The CDR3 loop spans 13 amino acids. CDR3: CASSSEESYEQYV. In DNA, the CDR3 is TGTGCCAGCTCGTCCGAGGAGTCCTACGAGCAGTACGTC.

This clonotype was observed a few times. The gene calls are TRBV29-1 and TRBJ1-3; no firm D call. The CDR3 consists of 14 residues. Germline V gene lookup returns CDR1 SQVTM and CDR2 ANQGSEA. V was cut by 2 bases and J by 0 bases, with 8 bases left in between. For the CDR3, the DNA is TGCAGCGTTGAAAAGGCGGGCTCTGGAAACACCATATATTTT. The encoded protein is CSVEKAGSGNTIYF.

The V call is TRBV20-1, the J call TRBJ2-7; perhaps D is TRBD1 or TRBD2 (6 bases each). Trimming took off 6 bases at V and 0 bases at J, with 12 bases between the two ends. The CDR3 has 13 amino acids. Germline V gene data show CDR1 as DFQATT and CDR2 as SNEGSKA (reference sequence). The CDR3 nucleotides are TGCAGTGCGGAGGGGGACCCCTCCTACGAGCAGTACTTC. Protein sequence: CSAEGDPSYEQYF.

The chain links TRBV29-1 to TRBJ1-5; TRBD1 agrees at 7 bases. CDR1 is SQVTM and CDR2 is ANQGSEA in the germline V gene. This CDR3 region has 13 residues. Unmatched junction bases numbered 5, after V lost 6 bases and J lost 3 bases. CDR3 sequence (DNA): TGCAGCGTCGCGACAGGGACCAATCAGCCCCAGCATTTT. It codes for CSVATGTNQPQHF.

Details on this clonotype: This may be a read error, as it is one base from a much larger clone. The chain uses TRBV7-2 and TRBJ2-1; 12 nucleotides align to TRBD2. From germline, CDR1 is SGHTA and CDR2 FQGNSA. Unmatched junction bases numbered 5, after V lost 1 base and J lost 4 bases. The CDR3 extends over 17 amino acids. The CDR3 reads CTSSLVASGGEYNEQFF. DNA for the CDR3: TGTACCAGCAGCTTAGTGGCTAGCGGGGGGGAATACAATGAGCAGTTCTTC.

The chain employs TRBV5-1 and TRBJ2-1; D not certain. Trimming left V 8 bases short and J 5 bases short, with 14 bases between. The CDR3 is made up of 13 amino acids. The germline V gene has CDR1 SGHRS and CDR2 YFSETQ. The DNA for the CDR3 is TGCGCCAGTCCGACCTTAATCAACAATGAGCAGTTCTTC. As protein: CASPTLINNEQFF.

In its sample, this clonotype was seen once. The V call is TRBV20-1, the J call TRBJ2-1, with D uncertain. There are 14 residues in the CDR3. Germline values: CDR1 DFQATT, CDR2 SNEGSKA (reference sequence). Trimming removed 3 bases from V and 3 bases from J, with 12 bases in between. The CDR3 protein is CSASQDVGYNEQFF. As DNA, the CDR3 is TGCAGTGCTAGCCAGGATGTGGGCTACAATGAGCAGTTCTTC.

This clonotype was seen more than once but under ten times. The rearrangement joins TRBV4-1 to TRBJ2-3; 8 bases agree with TRBD1. The length of the CDR3 is 14 residues. With V trimmed by 1 base and J by 3 bases, 0 bases remained unmatched. CDR1 MGHRA and CDR2 YSYEKL come from the germline V gene. DNA of the CDR3: TGCGCCAGCAGCCAAGGGACAGGGACAGATACGCAGTATTTT. The encoded protein is CASSQGTGTDTQYF.

The chain recombines TRBV6-2 or TRBV6-3 with TRBJ1-5, with 8 bases identical to TRBD1. This CDR3 spans 16 amino acids. The germline gives CDR1 MNHEY, CDR2 SVGEGT. The J segment lost 5 bases and the V segment lost 4 bases, leaving 10 bases of the junction unmatched. CDR3 residues: CASSSEFGQGYQPQHF. The CDR3 DNA is TGTGCCAGCAGTTCCGAGTTCGGACAGGGCTATCAGCCCCAGCATTTT.

Only a few counts were recorded for this clonotype. The chain couples TRBV7-8 to TRBJ2-3, with D maybe TRBD1 (6 bases). Germline V gives CDR1 SGHVS, CDR2 FQNEAQ. V gave up 5 bases and J gave up 6 bases, with 18 bases separating them. The CDR3 spans 15 residues. CDR3 DNA: TGTGCCAGCAGCCAGGACGGGACACCCCGGGATACGCAGTATTTT. Encoded protein: CASSQDGTPRDTQYF.